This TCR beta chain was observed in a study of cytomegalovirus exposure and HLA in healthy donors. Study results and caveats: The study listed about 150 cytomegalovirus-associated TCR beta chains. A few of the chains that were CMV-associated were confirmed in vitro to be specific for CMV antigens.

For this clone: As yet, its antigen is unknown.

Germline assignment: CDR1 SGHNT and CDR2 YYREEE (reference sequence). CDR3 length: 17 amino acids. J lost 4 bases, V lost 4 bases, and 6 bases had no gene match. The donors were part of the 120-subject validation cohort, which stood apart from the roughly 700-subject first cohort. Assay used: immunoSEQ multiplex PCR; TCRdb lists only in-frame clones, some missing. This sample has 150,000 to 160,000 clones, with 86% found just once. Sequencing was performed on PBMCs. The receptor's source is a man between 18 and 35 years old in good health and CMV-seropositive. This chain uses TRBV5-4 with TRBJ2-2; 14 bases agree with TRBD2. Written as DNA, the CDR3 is TGTGCCAGCAGCAAAGGGACTAGCGGGGGACCCACCGGGGAGCTGTTTTTT. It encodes CASSKGTSGGPTGELFF.